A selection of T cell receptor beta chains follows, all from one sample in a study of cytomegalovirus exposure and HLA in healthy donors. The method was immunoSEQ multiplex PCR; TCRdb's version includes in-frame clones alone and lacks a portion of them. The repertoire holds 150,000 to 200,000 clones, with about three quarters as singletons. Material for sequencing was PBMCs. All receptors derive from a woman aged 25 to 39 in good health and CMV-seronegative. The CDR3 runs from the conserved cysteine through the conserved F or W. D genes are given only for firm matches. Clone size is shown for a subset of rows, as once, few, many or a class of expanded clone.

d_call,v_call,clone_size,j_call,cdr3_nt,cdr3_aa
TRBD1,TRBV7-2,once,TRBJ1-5,TGTGCCAGCAGCTTACAGGGGGATCAGCCCCAGCATTTT,CASSLQGDQPQHF
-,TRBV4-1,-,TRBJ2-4,TGCGCCAGCAGCCAAGATCGAGCAGGGTATACCAAAAACATTCAGTACTTC,CASSQDRAGYTKNIQYF
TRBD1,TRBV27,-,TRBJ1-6,TGTGCCAGCAGTTTTGAAGGGGGCCGGGATTCACCCCTCCACTTT,CASSFEGGRDSPLHF
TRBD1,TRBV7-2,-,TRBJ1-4,TGTGCCAGCAGCCCTCAGATCAGGGGGAGTGAAAAACTGTTTTTT,CASSPQIRGSEKLFF
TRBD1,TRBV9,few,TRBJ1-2,TGTGCCAGCAGCGTAGGGGACAGCTATGGCTACACCTTC,CASSVGDSYGYTF
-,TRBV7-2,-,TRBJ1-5,TGTGCCACGCAGGTTCAGCATAGCAATCAGCCCCAGCATTTT,CATQVQHSNQPQHF
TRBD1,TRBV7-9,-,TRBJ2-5,TGTGCCAGCAAACTGGACAGGGAAGAGACCCAGTACTTC,CASKLDREETQYF
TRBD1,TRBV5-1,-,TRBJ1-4,TGCGCCAGCAGCTTGGATGGACAGGGAGAAAAACTGTTTTTT,CASSLDGQGEKLFF
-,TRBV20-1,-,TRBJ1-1,TGCAGTTCACAACAGGCGGCCGAGGCTTTCTTT,CSSQQAAEAFF
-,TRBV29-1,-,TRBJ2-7,TGCAGCGTTGAATTGTTGGGCGGGCGAGATTACGAGCAGTACTTC,CSVELLGGRDYEQYF
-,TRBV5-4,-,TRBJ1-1,TGTGCCAGCAGCTTGGAACCGACAGTGAACACTGAAGCTTTCTTT,CASSLEPTVNTEAFF
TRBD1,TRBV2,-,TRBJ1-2,TGTGCCAGCAGCAAGACAGGGGGAAACTATGGCTACACCTTC,CASSKTGGNYGYTF
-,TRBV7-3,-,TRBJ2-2,TGTGCCAGCAGCAGGAGCGCAGCGAACACCGGGGAGCTGTTTTTT,CASSRSAANTGELFF
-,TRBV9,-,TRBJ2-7,TGTGCCAGCAGCGTAGTCAAGGGAGAGAATTACGAGCAGTACTTC,CASSVVKGENYEQYF
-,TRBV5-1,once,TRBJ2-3,TGCGCCAGCAGCTTGGGCGCGACAGATATCACAGATACGCAGTATTTT,CASSLGATDITDTQYF
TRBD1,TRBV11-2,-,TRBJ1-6,TGTGCCAGCAGCTCCCTTAGACAGGGAATAAGATCACCCCTCCACTTT,CASSSLRQGIRSPLHF
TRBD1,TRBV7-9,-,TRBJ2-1,TGTGCCAGCAGCACTACAGGGGACCATGAGCAGTTCTTC,CASSTTGDHEQFF
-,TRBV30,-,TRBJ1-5,TGTGCCTGGAGATCTAACTCTGCGGGTCCCCAGCATTTT,CAWRSNSAGPQHF
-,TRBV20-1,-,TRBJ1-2,TGCAGTGCCTCAACAGGGTATGGCTACACCTTC,CSASTGYGYTF
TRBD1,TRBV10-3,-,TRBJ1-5,TGTGCCATCAGTGATCGGGACAGCAATAGCAATCAGCCCCAGCATTTT,CAISDRDSNSNQPQHF
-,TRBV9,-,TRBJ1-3,TGTGCCAGCAGCGTAGATGTGGGAGGAACTGGAAACACCATATATTTT,CASSVDVGGTGNTIYF
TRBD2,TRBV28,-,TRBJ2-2,TGTGCCAGCAAGCGGGACTCAAGCCACACCGGGGAGCTGTTTTTT,CASKRDSSHTGELFF
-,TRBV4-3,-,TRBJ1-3,TGCGCCAGCAGCCCCTGGGCAGGGACTGACTCTGGAAACACCATATATTTT,CASSPWAGTDSGNTIYF
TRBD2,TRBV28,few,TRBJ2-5,TGTGCCAGCAGTTTCCGGCTAGCGGGGGGTAGCCAAGAGACCCAGTACTTC,CASSFRLAGGSQETQYF
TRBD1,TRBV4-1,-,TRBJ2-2,TGCGCCAGCAACGGACAGGGGGCTAACACCGGGGAGCTGTTTTTT,CASNGQGANTGELFF
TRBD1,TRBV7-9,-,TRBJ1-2,TGTGCCAGCAGCCCCGCCGGGACAGGCGGCCCTTGGGGCTACACCTTC,CASSPAGTGGPWGYTF
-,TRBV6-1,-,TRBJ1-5,TGTGCCAGCATGGGAGATTATAGCAATCAGCCCCAGCATTTT,CASMGDYSNQPQHF
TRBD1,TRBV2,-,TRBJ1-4,TGTGCCAGCAGTTATGGACAGGTTAATGAAAAACTGTTTTTT,CASSYGQVNEKLFF
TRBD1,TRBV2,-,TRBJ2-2,TGTGCCAGCAAAGGGGGCCGGAACACCGGGGAGCTGTTTTTT,CASKGGRNTGELFF
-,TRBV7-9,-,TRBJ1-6,TGTGCCAGCAGCTTAGGATGGGACAAAAATTCACCCCTCCACTTT,CASSLGWDKNSPLHF
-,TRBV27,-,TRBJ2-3,TGTGCCAGCAGTTTAGTCGGCACAGATACGCAGTATTTT,CASSLVGTDTQYF
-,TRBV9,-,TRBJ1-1,TGTGCCAGCAGCCAAGCTGGACAGCAAAACACTGAAGCTTTCTTT,CASSQAGQQNTEAFF
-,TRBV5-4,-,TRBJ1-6,TGTGCCAGCAGCTTACGGAGTGGGGGAGGCTCCTATAATTCACCCCTCCACTTT,CASSLRSGGGSYNSPLHF
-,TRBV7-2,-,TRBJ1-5,TGTGCCAGCAGCTTATGGGCGGGACCGCGGTCACAGCCCCAGCATTTT,CASSLWAGPRSQPQHF
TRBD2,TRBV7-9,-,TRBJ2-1,TGTGCCAGCAGTAGTAGCGGGGGGGCTAAAAATGAGCAGTTCTTC,CASSSSGGAKNEQFF
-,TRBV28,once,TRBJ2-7,TGTGCCAGCAGTTTACCAGGGGTAGACTACGAGCAGTACTTC,CASSLPGVDYEQYF
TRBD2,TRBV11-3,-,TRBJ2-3,TGTGCCAGCAGCTTAGATATGACTAGCGGCCATACGCAGTATTTT,CASSLDMTSGHTQYF
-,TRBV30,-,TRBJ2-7,TGTGCCTGGAGTCTTGATATCGGCTACGAGCAGTACTTC,CAWSLDIGYEQYF
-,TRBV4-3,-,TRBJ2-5,TGCGCCAGCAGCCAAGAGCTAATGGAGACCCAGTACTTC,CASSQELMETQYF
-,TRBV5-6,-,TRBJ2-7,TGTGCCAGCAGAATATGGGCGGGGAGCTACGAACAGTACTTC,CASRIWAGSYEQYF
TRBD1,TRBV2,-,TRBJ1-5,TGTGCCAGCAGGGGGACAGGGGGTGGGGAAAGCAATCAGCCCCAGCATTTT,CASRGTGGGESNQPQHF
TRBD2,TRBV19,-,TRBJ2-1,TGTGCCAGTAGTATAGATCAGTGGCTAGCGGGGGCCCTGTTCTTC,CASSIDQWLAGALFF
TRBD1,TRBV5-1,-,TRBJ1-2,TGCGCCAGCAGCTCACGACAGGGTAGCTATGGCTACACCTTC,CASSSRQGSYGYTF
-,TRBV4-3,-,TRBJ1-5,TGCGCCAGCAGCCAACGGTCAGGGCTCGGCGCTCAGCCCCAGCATTTT,CASSQRSGLGAQPQHF
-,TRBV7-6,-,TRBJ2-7,TGTGCCAGCAGCGGAGACGGATACGAGCAGTACTTC,CASSGDGYEQYF
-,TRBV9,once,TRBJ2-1,TGTGCCAGCAGCGAGGGGCCTATAGGTGAGCAGTTCTTC,CASSEGPIGEQFF
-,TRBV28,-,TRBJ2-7,TGTGCCAGCAGACCGGACAGCTACGAGCAGTACTTC,CASRPDSYEQYF
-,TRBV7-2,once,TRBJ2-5,TGTGCCAGCAGCTTAGTAGACTTTCAAGAGACCCAGTACTTC,CASSLVDFQETQYF